A single sample gave rise to the 2 T cell receptor beta chains below, sequenced in a study of T cell responses to AZD1222 COVID-19 vaccine. TCRdb's table, derived via immunoSEQ multiplex PCR, lists solely in-frame clones and lacks some. The sample includes tens of thousands of clones, about 91% of them seen just once. Sequenced material: peripheral blood, taken on day 0 of AZD1222 vaccination. These receptors came from an adult in good health.

V gene TRBV27 combines with J gene TRBJ1-5; D unresolved. V was pared by 7 bases and J by 4 bases, with 14 bases between. CDR1 and CDR2 (germline): MNHEY, SMNVEV (reference sequence). The length of the CDR3 is 14 residues. The DNA for the CDR3 is TGTGCCAGCACTCCGATTAGTGCTAATCAGCCCCAGCATTTT. It is translated as CASTPISANQPQHF.

CDR3 loop: CASSFLAASNQPQHF. CDR3 bases: TGTGCCAGCAGTTTCCTGGCCGCAAGCAATCAGCCCCAGCATTTT. The rearrangement links TRBV28 to TRBJ1-5; no clear D. Germline V gene lookup returns CDR1 MDHEN and CDR2 SYDVKM. The CDR3 contains 15 residues. Trimming took off 3 bases at V and 1 base at J, with 10 bases between the two ends. The full variable domain, rest sourced from reference TRBV28 and TRBJ1-5, is DVKVTQSSRYLVKRTGEKVFLECVQDMDHENMFWYRQDPGLGLRLIYFSYDVKMKEKGDIPEGYSVSREKKERFSLILESASTNQTSMYLCASSFLAASNQPQHFGDGTRLSIL.